This T cell receptor beta chain appears in the sequencing data of a study of beta chain features in type 1 diabetes (dated by TCRdb to 2017 to 2018). In terms of the full investigation: Patients and healthy donors did not differ in mean age, gender distribution, total cell number or subset yield. A total of just under 110,000,000 sorted cells were examined across all samples, and RNA yield correlated strongly with the number of cells per subset. In the study, TCRB repertoires of sorted circulating CD4+ T cell subsets from recently diagnosed type 1 diabetes patients were compared with those of matched healthy donors. Naive and central memory subsets were obtained from all 30 or so donors, but regulatory and stem cell-like memory subsets were isolated from only 8 patients and roughly 8 healthy donors. Overall study outcomes, separate from this receptor: At VDJ recombination sites, type 1 diabetes patients had fewer insertions and more deleted nucleotides, which implies abnormalities in thymic rearrangement. Because cDNA rather than genomic DNA was sequenced, highly expressing activated cells could have been over-represented, although no difference in activation and CD3 levels was found between groups. Type 1 diabetes patients showed a moderate but significant shortening of TCRB CDR3 length in all four CD4+ subsets. Naive, central memory and regulatory TCRB repertoires appeared to be more similar among patients than among healthy donors. PCR might favor shorter templates, but patient and control samples were amplified and corrected together, so any skew would affect both groups equally. HLA sub-analyses involved small numbers of individuals, so any influence of HLA type on TCRB rearrangement remained unresolved.

This clone was counted only a few times. It lacks a known antigen. No base qualities exist here, and no much larger clone lies one base off it. Germline trimming amounts to 4 bases on V and 6 bases on J, with 4 as the count of junction bases outside the gene matches. The germline V gene (reference sequence) supplies CDR1 LNHDA and CDR2 SQIVND. Measured from the cysteine to the phenylalanine, the CDR3 is 15 residues long. Of the read, only the CDR3 DNA is kept; its 45 bases are in frame from base 1. A single peripheral blood draw of approximately 100 mL on average was collected from each donor into heparinised tubes. A BD FACSAria II and a panel including CD45RO, CCR7, CD25, CD127, CD95 and CD27 were used to sort naive, central memory, regulatory and stem cell-like memory CD4+ T cells. Every sorted population had a purity above 98%. PBMCs were isolated right away by Lymphoprep density gradient centrifugation and were stained directly, without culture. So that batch effects would be minimized, each experiment stained and sorted samples in pairs, pairing one healthy donor with one patient.

The High Capacity cDNA Reverse Transcription Kit was used to reverse transcribe all of the isolated RNA, meaning that expressed TCRB transcripts were what got sequenced. Naive, central memory and regulatory T cell samples underwent deep immunoSEQ sequencing, averaging about 3.57 million total reads per sample. Sorted cells were lysed in RLT buffer, and RNA was extracted using DNase-treated RNeasy Micro or Mini kits according to cell number. To prevent cross-contamination, every cell subset was processed on its own, while patient and healthy donor samples were processed together. The immunoSEQ multiplex PCR was used to amplify TCRB sequences from cDNA, yielding 87-bp fragments that span the CDR3 region. Sequencing of the amplicons was done on the Illumina HiSeq platform. As for the authors' bioinformatics: PCR bias was computationally corrected using synthetic template baselines, reads within Hamming distance 2 were collapsed, and singletons that could not be merged were discarded. Reads were aligned to IMGT to assign V, D and J genes, CDR3 length, and insertions or deletions at six rearrangement sites. Within each subset, clonotype counts were normalized to sorted cell number, and only after that were true diversity and Gini coefficients computed with the tcR R package. The overlap coefficient, calculated on TCRB nucleotide sequences, was used to measure repertoire sharing. Out-of-frame TCRB sequences from naive cells were analyzed to stand in for the pre-selection repertoire. Imported from immuneACCESS, the table was reduced by TCRdb to in-frame sequences with V and J called. These copies leave out some clones; in studies compared against another copy, an unresolved V gene accounts for under half, and the cause of the remainder is not known. V and J calls and clone size are as listed in that table; D and trimming were resolved from the DNA. The sample has 300,000 to 350,000 clones on record, 13% of them singletons. The ten biggest clones cover 0.015% of the sample.

The receptor was derived from a woman younger than 35 with type 1 diabetes. Sequenced input: naive CD4+ T cells from blood. What this sample's cell subset or site label stands for: true naive CD4+ T cells. The sequence joins TRBV19 to TRBJ2-2; 11 bases in the middle match TRBD1. The DNA sequence reads TGTGCCAGTAGTAGCGGACAGGGGGCTCCCGGGGAGCTGTTTTTT. This codes for CASSSGQGAPGELFF.